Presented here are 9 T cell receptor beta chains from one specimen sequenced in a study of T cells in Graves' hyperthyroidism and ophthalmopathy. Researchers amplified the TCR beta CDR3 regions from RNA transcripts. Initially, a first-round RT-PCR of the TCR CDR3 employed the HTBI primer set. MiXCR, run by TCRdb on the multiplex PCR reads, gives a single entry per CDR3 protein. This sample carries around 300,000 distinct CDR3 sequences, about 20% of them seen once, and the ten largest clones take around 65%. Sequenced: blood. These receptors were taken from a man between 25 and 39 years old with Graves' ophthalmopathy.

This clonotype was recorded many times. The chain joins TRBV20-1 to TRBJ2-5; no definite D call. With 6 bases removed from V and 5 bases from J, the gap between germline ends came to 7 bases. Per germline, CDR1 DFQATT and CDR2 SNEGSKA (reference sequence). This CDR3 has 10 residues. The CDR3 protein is CSAKTETQYF. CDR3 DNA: TGCAGTGCGAAAACGGAGACCCAGTACTTC.

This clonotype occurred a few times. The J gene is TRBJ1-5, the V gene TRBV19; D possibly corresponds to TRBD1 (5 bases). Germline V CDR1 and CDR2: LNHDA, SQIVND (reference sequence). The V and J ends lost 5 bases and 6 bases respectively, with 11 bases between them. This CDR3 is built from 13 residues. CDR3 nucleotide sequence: TGTGCCAGTAGTTCTCAGGGAGGTCAGCCCCAGCATTTT. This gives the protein CASSSQGGQPQHF.

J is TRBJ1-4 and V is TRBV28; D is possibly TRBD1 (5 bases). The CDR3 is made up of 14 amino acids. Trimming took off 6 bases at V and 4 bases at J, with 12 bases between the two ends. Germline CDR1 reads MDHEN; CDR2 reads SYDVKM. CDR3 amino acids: CASSTGPNNEKLFF. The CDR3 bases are TGTGCCAGCAGCACGGGACCCAATAATGAAAAACTGTTTTTT.

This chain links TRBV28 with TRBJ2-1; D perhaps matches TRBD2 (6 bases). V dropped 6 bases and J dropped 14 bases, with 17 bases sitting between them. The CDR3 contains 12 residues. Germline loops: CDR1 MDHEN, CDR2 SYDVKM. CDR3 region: CASRSGGEVEFF. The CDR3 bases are TGTGCCAGCAGATCCGGGGGAGAGGTCGAGTTCTTC.

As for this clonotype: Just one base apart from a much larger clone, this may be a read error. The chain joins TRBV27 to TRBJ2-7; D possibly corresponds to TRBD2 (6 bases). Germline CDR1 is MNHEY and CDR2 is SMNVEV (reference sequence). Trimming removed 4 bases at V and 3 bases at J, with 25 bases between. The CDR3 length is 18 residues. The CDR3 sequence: CASSSPGPLSSGCYEQYF. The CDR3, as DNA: TGTGCCAGCAGTTCCCCAGGCCCCCTATCGAGCGGGTGCTACGAGCAGTACTTC.

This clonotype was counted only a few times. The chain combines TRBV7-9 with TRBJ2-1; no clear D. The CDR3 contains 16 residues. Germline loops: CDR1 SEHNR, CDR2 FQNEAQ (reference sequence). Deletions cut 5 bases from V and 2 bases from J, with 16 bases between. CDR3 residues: CASSGINGGAYNEQFF. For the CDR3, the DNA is TGTGCCAGCAGCGGGATAAACGGCGGCGCCTACAATGAGCAGTTCTTC.

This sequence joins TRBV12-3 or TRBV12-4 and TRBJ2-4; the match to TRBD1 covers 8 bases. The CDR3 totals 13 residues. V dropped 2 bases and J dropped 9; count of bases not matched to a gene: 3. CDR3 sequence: CASSLQGAIIQYF. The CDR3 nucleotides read TGTGCCAGCAGTTTACAGGGGGCGATCATTCAGTACTTC.

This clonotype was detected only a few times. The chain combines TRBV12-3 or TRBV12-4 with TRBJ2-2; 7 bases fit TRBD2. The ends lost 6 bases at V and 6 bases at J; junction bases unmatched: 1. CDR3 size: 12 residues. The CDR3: CASSTSAGELFF. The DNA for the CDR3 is TGTGCCAGCAGCACTAGCGCCGGGGAGCTGTTTTTT.

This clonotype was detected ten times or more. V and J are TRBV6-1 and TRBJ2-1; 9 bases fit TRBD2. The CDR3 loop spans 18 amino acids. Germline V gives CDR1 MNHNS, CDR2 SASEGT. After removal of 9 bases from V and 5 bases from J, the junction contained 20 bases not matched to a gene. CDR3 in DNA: TGTGCCAGTAGCTGGATAGCGGGAGCCCCTACTGAGGACAATGAGCAGTTCTTC. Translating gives CASSWIAGAPTEDNEQFF.